This T cell receptor beta chain stems from a study of T-cell reconstitution after alpha-beta-depleted transplantation in children. Overall study findings and caveats: Surviving recipient T cells and thymic progenitors underlay high day-60 TCRbeta diversity in some patients. T-cell numbers and diversity one year post-transplant derived largely from freshly generated T cells. Reportedly, only several hundred clones from non-depleted graft cells drove alpha-beta T-cell counts at about two months.

Molecular barcoding with unique molecular identifiers was used for the TCRbeta library. One entry per CDR3 protein, called by TCRdb with MiXCR from the PCR reads. The sample has approximately 400,000 distinct CDR3 sequences, roughly 16% seen once. Trimming shortened V by 2 bases and J by 0 bases, and 19 bases separated the two germline ends. The CDR3 length is 18 residues. This clonotype was seen a few times. Its matching antigen is unknown. This TCR derives from a boy in the first two years of life who had a stem cell transplant for Wiskott-Aldrich syndrome, so the T cells may come from the graft donor. The chain carries TRBV12-3 or TRBV12-4 and TRBJ2-5; D perhaps matches TRBD2 (6 bases). Source: PBMCs, mostly from graft donor cells, taken 360 days after TCRalphabeta/CD19-depleted stem cell transplant. CDR3 loop: CASSLWEPGTAYQETQYF. CDR3 DNA sequence: TGTGCCAGCAGTTTATGGGAGCCCGGGACTGCGTACCAAGAGACCCAGTACTTC.